This entry lists 20 T cell receptor beta chains sequenced from one sample in a study of OX40 agonist ivuxolimab in advanced cancers. Sequenced by immunoSEQ multiplex PCR; TCRdb stores in-frame clones only, minus some. The profile covers 30,000 to 35,000 clones, with about 82% appearing a single time and more than 20% taken by the ten largest. The sample here was CD4+ or CD8+ T cells sorted from blood, taken in a trial of the OX40 agonist ivuxolimab. The receptors derive from an adult with an advanced solid tumor such as melanoma, head and neck, liver or kidney cancer.

This clone was seen a handful of times. Other nucleotide sequences in the sample specify the same CDR3. The chain couples TRBV7-9 to TRBJ2-7, with D hard to call. This CDR3 is built from 13 residues. Germline-derived CDR1 and CDR2 are SEHNR and FQNEAQ (reference sequence). Trimming removed 1 base from V and 4 bases from J, with 8 bases in between. The DNA for the CDR3 is TGTGCCAGCAGCTTAGGATCTGGGTACGAGCAGTACTTC. The encoded protein is CASSLGSGYEQYF.

The chain recombines TRBV19 with TRBJ2-3, with D hard to call. Germline CDR1 and CDR2: LNHDA and SQIVND (reference sequence). Trimming shortened V by 4 bases and J by 0 bases, and 14 bases separated the two germline ends. The CDR3 length is 16 residues. The CDR3 DNA sequence: TGTGCCAGTAGTACCACAAGGCGGTTTAGCACAGATACGCAGTATTTT. Protein product: CASSTTRRFSTDTQYF.

The chain uses TRBV30 and TRBJ1-2; TRBD1 matches at 8 bases. Germline CDR1 reads GTSNPN; CDR2 reads SVGIG (reference sequence). Germline trimming cut 5 bases from V and 7 bases from J; bases unmatched to any gene: 9. The CDR3 totals 13 residues. CDR3 sequence: CAWSGGVVSGYTF. As DNA, the CDR3 is TGTGCCTGGTCAGGGGGCGTCGTATCTGGCTACACCTTC.

The genes are TRBV6-1 and TRBJ2-1; D uncertain. Trimming cost V 2 bases and J 6 bases, with 8 bases left between them. This CDR3 spans 13 amino acids. Germline CDR1 MNHNS, CDR2 SASEGT. DNA of the CDR3: TGTGCCAGCAGTGAACGGTTGGGCAATGAGCAGTTCTTC. Its translation is CASSERLGNEQFF.

The CDR3 region is CASSYLGSVGEQFF. The CDR3 coding sequence is TGTGCCAGCAGTTACTTGGGGTCGGTAGGTGAGCAGTTCTTC. The V and J genes are TRBV6-5 and TRBJ2-1; no reliable D call. Trimming removed 1 base from V and 9 bases from J, with 13 bases in between. Germline CDR1 and CDR2: MNHEY and SVGAGI. The CDR3 contains 14 residues.

The chain links TRBV7-3 to TRBJ2-1, with 9 bases identical to TRBD2. The CDR3 spans 17 residues. J lost 5 bases, V lost 8 bases, and 16 bases had no gene match. The germline CDR1 and CDR2 sequences are SGHTA and FQGTGA. For the CDR3, the DNA is TGTGCCAGCGAAAACCCGCTGACTAGCGGAGAAGACAATGAGCAGTTCTTC. Translation: CASENPLTSGEDNEQFF.

This clone was seen a few times. The chain links TRBV7-8 to TRBJ1-2; tentatively, D is TRBD1 (6 bases). The length of the CDR3 is 15 residues. Deletions cut 5 bases from V and 3 bases from J, with 16 bases between. Germline assignment: CDR1 SGHVS and CDR2 FQNEAQ. This CDR3 reads CASSPGRGFDYGYTF. The CDR3, as DNA: TGTGCCAGCAGCCCCGGCAGGGGATTTGACTATGGCTACACCTTC.

This chain joins TRBV27 and TRBJ1-2, with D uncertain. The CDR3 runs to 17 residues. The germline V gene has CDR1 MNHEY and CDR2 SMNVEV (reference sequence). V gave up 5 bases and J gave up 3 bases, with 22 bases separating them. Here the CDR3 DNA reads TGTGCCAGCAGTCATGGACCGACCAGCACTAGGGACTATGGCTACACCTTC. Its protein product is CASSHGPTSTRDYGYTF.

On this clone itself: At one boundary the junction diverges from the germline segment, which might be a read error. The chain uses TRBV28 and TRBJ1-3; 8 bases agree with TRBD1. Germline CDR1 is MDHEN and CDR2 is SYDVKM. The CDR3 length is 13 residues. CDR3: CASSSDPGQGKGF. DNA of the CDR3: TGTGCCAGCAGTTCCGACCCCGGACAGGGCAAGGGGTTT.

The chain joins TRBV9 to TRBJ2-7; tentative D call: TRBD2 (6 bases). Per germline, CDR1 SGDLS and CDR2 YYNGEE. Trimming shortened V by 0 bases and J by 1 base, and 8 bases separated the two germline ends. The CDR3 spans 14 residues. CDR3 in amino acids: CASSVAGESYEQYF. The CDR3 DNA follows: TGTGCCAGCAGCGTAGCGGGGGAGTCCTACGAGCAGTACTTC.

This clone has only a few counts. V is TRBV5-1 and J is TRBJ2-7, with 8 nucleotides matching TRBD2. The CDR3 is 14 amino acids. Germline assignment: CDR1 SGHRS and CDR2 YFSETQ. V was pared by 5 bases and J by 1 base, with 5 bases of the junction left unmatched. The CDR3 DNA follows: TGCGCCAGCAGTGAAGCGGGGGTGTCCTACGAGCAGTACTTC. Translated, it gives CASSEAGVSYEQYF.

The rearrangement links TRBV6-6 to TRBJ1-2; no reliable D call. The germline V and J ends were trimmed by 6 bases and 3 bases, with 14 bases remaining between them. Looked up from germline, CDR1 is MNHNY and CDR2 is SVGAGI (reference sequence). This CDR3 has 14 amino acids. The CDR3 loop reads CASSGYDLDYGYTF. The CDR3 DNA reads as TGTGCCAGCAGCGGTTATGACTTAGACTATGGCTACACCTTC.

The DNA of the CDR3 is TGTGCCAGTAGCACGGCGGGGGGGAGCCCGAGCACAGATACGCAGTATTTT. Translation: CASSTAGGSPSTDTQYF. This sequence joins TRBV19 and TRBJ2-3; 9 bases agree with TRBD2. Per the germline V gene, CDR1 is LNHDA and CDR2 is SQIVND (reference sequence). This CDR3 spans 17 amino acids. V shed 6 bases, J shed 0 bases, and the junction held 10 bases outside the gene matches. Based on the CDR3 plus reference TRBV19 and TRBJ2-3, the full variable domain is DGGITQSPKYLFRKEGQNVTLSCEQNLNHDAMYWYRQDPGQGLRLIYYSQIVNDFQKGDIAEGYSVSREKKESFPLTVTSAQKNPTAFYLCASSTAGGSPSTDTQYFGPGTRLTVL.

The V and J genes are TRBV7-9 and TRBJ1-3, with unresolved D. The V and J ends lost 5 bases and 2 bases respectively, with 7 bases between them. This CDR3 region has 13 residues. CDR1 and CDR2 (germline): SEHNR, FQNEAQ (reference sequence). CDR3 bases: TGTGCCAGCAGCCCCCCCCCTGGAAACACCATATATTTT. Translation: CASSPPPGNTIYF.

This chain connects TRBV5-1 to TRBJ2-7; 8 positions agree with TRBD2. Germline CDR1 SGHRS, CDR2 YFSETQ. With 1 base clipped from V and 4 bases from J, the junction kept 1 base outside the gene matches. The CDR3 extends over 13 amino acids. This CDR3 reads CASSLREGYEQYF. For the CDR3, the DNA is TGCGCCAGCAGCTTGCGGGAGGGTTACGAGCAGTACTTC. The full variable domain, completed using reference TRBV5-1 and TRBJ2-7, is KAGVTQTPRYLIKTRGQQVTLSCSPISGHRSVSWYQQTPGQGLQFLFEYFSETQRNKGNFPGRFSGRQFSNSRSEMNVSTLELGDSALYLCASSLREGYEQYFGPGTRLTVT.

The gene calls are TRBV7-9 and TRBJ1-1; D gene uncertain. The V end was cut by 1 base, the J end by 8 bases, with 8 bases between. Germline loops: CDR1 SEHNR, CDR2 FQNEAQ (reference sequence). The CDR3 is 12 amino acids. The CDR3 DNA reads as TGTGCCAGCAGCTTAGACAGTCTAGAAGCTTTCTTT. Translated, it gives CASSLDSLEAFF.

The rearrangement joins TRBV9 to TRBJ2-3; weak D call: TRBD1 (7 bases). Trimming cost V 2 bases and J 3 bases, with 13 bases left between them. The germline CDR1 and CDR2 sequences are SGDLS and YYNGEE. The CDR3 totals 15 residues. The CDR3 is CASSVRRGETDTQYF. For the CDR3, the DNA is TGTGCCAGCAGCGTTCGCAGGGGGGAAACAGATACGCAGTATTTT. The full variable domain, with the rest looked up from reference TRBV9 and TRBJ2-3, is DSGVTQTPKHLITATGQRVTLRCSPRSGDLSVYWYQQSLDQGLQFLIQYYNGEERAKGNILERFSAQQFPDLHSELNLSSLELGDSALYFCASSVRRGETDTQYFGPGTRLTVL.

The chain links TRBV25-1 to TRBJ2-1, with D perhaps TRBD1 or TRBD2 (5 bases each). The germline V and J ends were trimmed by 7 bases and 6 bases, with 7 bases remaining between them. There are 11 residues in the CDR3. Germline V CDR1 and CDR2: MGHDK, SYGVNS. In nucleotides, the CDR3 is TGTGCCAGCACAGGGACCAATGAGCAGTTCTTC. Protein: CASTGTNEQFF.

V is TRBV5-4 and J is TRBJ2-5; 9 nucleotides agree with TRBD2. The ends lost 10 bases at V and 4 bases at J; junction bases unmatched: 2. CDR3 size: 11 residues. Germline assignment: CDR1 SGHNT and CDR2 YYREEE (reference sequence). CDR3 DNA: TGTGCCGGCGGGAGGGGAGAGACCCAGTACTTC. As protein: CAGGRGETQYF.

The V call is TRBV11-1, the J call TRBJ2-5; 7 nucleotides align to TRBD1. The CDR3 is 15 amino acids. V lost 3 bases to trimming and J lost 5 bases; unmatched junction nucleotides: 9. The germline CDR1 and CDR2 sequences are SGHAT and FQDESV (reference sequence). Here the CDR3 reads CASSFTTGDGETQYF. As DNA, the CDR3 is TGTGCCAGCAGCTTCACTACAGGGGACGGGGAGACCCAGTACTTC.